The rows below give T cell receptor beta chains drawn from one sample of a study of blood T cell repertoires in COVID-19. Data came from immunoSEQ multiplex PCR; TCRdb stores just in-frame clones and leaves some out. The sample shows 190,000 or so clones, about 87% of them seen only once. Sequencing used peripheral blood. The receptors shown here come from a man aged 35 to 55 with active or convalescent COVID-19. Both conserved end residues are part of each CDR3. A D gene is named only where the DNA matches it firmly. Only some rows state a clone size, as once, few, many or a class for expanded clones.

d_gene	abundance	v_gene	j_gene	len	CDR3nt	CDR3aa
NA	few	TRBV29-1	TRBJ1-1	12	TGCAGCGTTGCGTCAGGGAACACTGAAGCTTTCTTT	CSVASGNTEAFF
TRBD1	once	TRBV11-2	TRBJ1-5	15	TGTGCCAGCAGCTTAGGGACAGGGTACGATCAGCCCCAGCATTTT	CASSLGTGYDQPQHF
NA	few	TRBV5-6	TRBJ2-7	13	TGTGCCAGCAGCTTGACAGGGACCGACGAGCAGTACTTC	CASSLTGTDEQYF
NA	NA	TRBV5-8	TRBJ1-1	15	TGTGCCAGCAGCTTGCAGGGCGGAACGAACACTGAAGCTTTCTTT	CASSLQGGTNTEAFF
TRBD1	NA	TRBV28	TRBJ2-7	16	TGTGCCAGCAGTTCCCCCGTAGACAGGGGCTCTCACGAGCAGTACTTC	CASSSPVDRGSHEQYF
TRBD2	NA	TRBV5-1	TRBJ2-1	13	TGCGCCAGCAGTACTAGCGGGGGGAGTGAGCAGTTCTTC	CASSTSGGSEQFF
NA	NA	TRBV19	TRBJ2-7	14	TGTGCCAGTAGCCAGGGGGGAGTCTCCTACGAGCAGTACTTC	CASSQGGVSYEQYF
TRBD1	once	TRBV10-3	TRBJ1-6	13	TGTGCCACCCAGGGGGTTAACAATTCACCCCTCCACTTT	CATQGVNNSPLHF
TRBD2	NA	TRBV11-2	TRBJ2-5	14	TGTGCCAGCAGCTTAAGCGGGGGAGGGGAGACCCAGTACTTC	CASSLSGGGETQYF
NA	NA	TRBV5-4	TRBJ1-6	14	TGTGCCAGCAGCCAGGCCTTTGGGAATTCACCCCTCCACTTT	CASSQAFGNSPLHF